The 30 T cell receptor beta chains given below trace back to one sample, sequenced in a study of shared clonotypes between healthy human individuals. The assay was immunoSEQ multiplex PCR, and TCRdb's table has in-frame clones only and misses some. This sample has a few hundred thousand clones; around 86% occur once, and the top ten carry about a sixth. The sample consisted of memory CD8+ T cells sorted from blood. The subset was: CD45RO+ cells pooled with CCR7-negative TemRA cells. Receptors were obtained from a man between 18 and 35 years old in good health.

The V call is TRBV9, the J call TRBJ1-4; no clear D. The CDR3 is 17 residues long. Trimming took off 0 bases at V and 0 bases at J, with 12 bases between the two ends. The germline CDR1 and CDR2 sequences are SGDLS and YYNGEE. CDR3 residues: CASSVGGVTSTNEKLFF. The CDR3, as DNA: TGTGCCAGCAGCGTAGGCGGAGTCACCTCAACTAATGAAAAACTGTTTTTT.

This clone was counted between two and nine times. Here the CDR3 reads CASSQDSVAGNQPQHF. CDR3 DNA: TGCGCCAGCAGCCAAGATTCGGTCGCTGGCAATCAGCCCCAGCATTTT. The chain has TRBV4-3 and TRBJ1-5; D not resolved. Per germline, CDR1 LGHNA and CDR2 YSLEER. The CDR3 loop spans 16 amino acids. The V gene lost 0 bases and the J gene lost 2 bases, with 11 bases spanning the gap.

This sequence joins TRBV9 and TRBJ2-3; 10 nucleotides line up with TRBD2. Germline V lookup: CDR1 SGDLS, CDR2 YYNGEE. This CDR3 has 17 residues. With 4 bases clipped from V and 4 bases from J, the junction kept 12 bases outside the gene matches. The CDR3 is CASSHWVAGGRADTQYF. The DNA for the CDR3 is TGTGCCAGCAGCCACTGGGTAGCGGGGGGAAGGGCAGATACGCAGTATTTT.

The chain joins TRBV4-3 to TRBJ2-1, with TRBD1 as a possible D gene (6 bases). The CDR3 contains 16 residues. In germline, CDR1 is LGHNA, CDR2 YSLEER. V lost 0 bases and J 9 bases, leaving 18 bases between the germline ends. CDR3 in DNA: TGCGCCAGCAGCCAAGATCAACAGGGTAAACGGGGTGAGCAGTTCTTC. This sequence encodes CASSQDQQGKRGEQFF.

The chain uses TRBV6-5 and TRBJ2-2; D is tentatively TRBD1 or TRBD2 (5 bases each). The ends were cut back, 1 base at V and 2 bases at J, with 11 bases in the middle. The length of the CDR3 is 16 residues. Germline V gene sequence: CDR1 MNHEY, CDR2 SVGAGI. The CDR3: CASSYFGTGNTGELFF. CDR3 coding DNA: TGTGCCAGCAGTTACTTCGGGACGGGAAACACCGGGGAGCTGTTTTTT.

This sequence joins TRBV2 and TRBJ1-2, with D perhaps matching TRBD1 (6 bases). The CDR3 spans 13 residues. Germline CDR1 and CDR2: SNHLY and FYNNEI. Trimming removed 7 bases at V and 4 bases at J, with 13 bases between. CDR3 in amino acids: CASNPGAFYGYTF. In DNA, the CDR3 is TGTGCCAGCAACCCAGGGGCCTTCTATGGCTACACCTTC. The full variable domain, with the rest looked up from reference TRBV2 and TRBJ1-2, is EPEVTQTPSHQVTQMGQEVILRCVPISNHLYFYWYRQILGQKVEFLVSFYNNEISEKSEIFDDQFSVERPDGSNFTLKIRSTKLEDSAMYFCASNPGAFYGYTFGSGTRLTVV.

The rearrangement links TRBV27 to TRBJ2-5; the D is unclear. This CDR3 comprises 14 residues. Trimming pared 1 base from V and 0 bases from J, leaving 6 bases between. The V gene's germline CDR1 is MNHEY and CDR2 SMNVEV (reference sequence). CDR3 loop: CASSLLGDQETQYF. In nucleotides, the CDR3 is TGTGCCAGCAGTTTATTGGGCGACCAAGAGACCCAGTACTTC.

The chain is built from TRBV9 and TRBJ2-1; TRBD2 matches 9 bases. This CDR3 spans 16 amino acids. Germline assignment: CDR1 SGDLS and CDR2 YYNGEE. V shed 2 bases and J 7 bases; nucleotides not matched to a gene: 10. The CDR3 region has the DNA TGTGCCAGCAGCGTTCGGCGGGAGGGTGCGGTTAATGAGCAGTTCTTC. This gives the protein CASSVRREGAVNEQFF.

The genes are TRBV7-9 and TRBJ2-7, with 7 bases that match TRBD1. V gave up 5 bases and J gave up 2 bases; unmatched junction bases: 12. The CDR3 extends over 16 amino acids. CDR1 is SEHNR and CDR2 is FQNEAQ in the germline V gene (reference sequence). CDR3 in amino acids: CASSVGVGQAAYEQYF. CDR3 nucleotide sequence: TGTGCCAGCAGCGTTGGCGTTGGACAGGCCGCCTACGAGCAGTACTTC.

V usage is TRBV27 and J usage is TRBJ1-5, with D unresolved. The CDR3 covers 15 residues. From germline, CDR1 is MNHEY and CDR2 SMNVEV (reference sequence). Trimming pared 6 bases from V and 7 bases from J, leaving 19 bases between. The chain's CDR3 is CASSSLGRADQPQHF. CDR3 bases: TGTGCCAGCAGCTCCCTGGGGAGGGCGGACCAGCCCCAGCATTTT.

The chain has TRBV4-1 and TRBJ1-1; maybe TRBD1 (5 bases). Looked up from germline, CDR1 is MGHRA and CDR2 is YSYEKL. This CDR3 comprises 15 residues. The germline V and J ends were trimmed by 1 base and 6 bases, with 15 bases remaining between them. The CDR3: CASSQAYEGKPEAFF. The DNA of the CDR3 is TGCGCCAGCAGCCAAGCATACGAGGGGAAGCCTGAAGCTTTCTTT.

The chain uses TRBV7-6 and TRBJ2-7; 7 positions match TRBD2. The V and J ends lost 0 bases and 2 bases, in that order; junction bases with no gene match: 10. This CDR3 region has 17 residues. Germline assignment: CDR1 SGHVS and CDR2 FNYEAQ. The CDR3, as DNA: TGTGCCAGCAGCTTAGCGTCTAGGGTAGCGGGTACCTACGAGCAGTACTTC. Its translation is CASSLASRVAGTYEQYF.

J is TRBJ2-3 and V is TRBV7-6; 7 bases align to TRBD1. Germline trimming cut 5 bases from V and 0 bases from J; bases unmatched to any gene: 5. This CDR3 is 15 amino acids long. CDR1 is SGHVS and CDR2 is FNYEAQ in the germline V gene. CDR3 in amino acids: CASSPTTGSTDTQYF. In nucleotides, the CDR3 is TGTGCCAGCAGCCCTACGACAGGGAGCACAGATACGCAGTATTTT.

This clone was observed once. V gene TRBV27 combines with J gene TRBJ2-4; 7 bases are a match to TRBD1. J was trimmed by 6 bases and V by 4 bases; bases with no gene match: 9. In germline, CDR1 is MNHEY, CDR2 SMNVEV (reference sequence). The length of the CDR3 is 15 residues. For the CDR3, the DNA is TGTGCCAGCAGTTCAGGGGGTGGGTTAGGAAACATTCAGTACTTC. Residues: CASSSGGGLGNIQYF.

The rearrangement uses TRBV5-1 and TRBJ1-6, with a weak D call TRBD1 (5 bases). Looked up from germline, CDR1 is SGHRS and CDR2 is YFSETQ. The V end lost 4 bases, the J end lost 9 bases, and 14 bases lay between the germline ends. CDR3 size: 14 residues. The CDR3 reads CASSEGLGTSPLHF. Written as DNA, the CDR3 is TGCGCCAGCAGCGAAGGATTGGGGACTTCACCCCTCCACTTT. The variable domain in full, with the rest retrieved from reference TRBV5-1 and TRBJ1-6, is KAGVTQTPRYLIKTRGQQVTLSCSPISGHRSVSWYQQTPGQGLQFLFEYFSETQRNKGNFPGRFSGRQFSNSRSEMNVSTLELGDSALYLCASSEGLGTSPLHFGNGTRLTVT.

The chain is built from TRBV18 and TRBJ2-1, with 7 nucleotides matching TRBD1. V shed 1 base and J 1 base; nucleotides not matched to a gene: 7. This CDR3 has 17 residues. Germline values: CDR1 KGHSH, CDR2 LQKENI. The CDR3 bases are TGTGCCAGCTCACCACGGGAAGGGGACAGATCCTACAATGAGCAGTTCTTC. This encodes CASSPREGDRSYNEQFF.

This clone was observed many times. The CDR3 nucleotides are TGTGCCAGCAGCTTGTTCGAAGGGACCTATAATTCACCCCTCCACTTT. This translates into CASSLFEGTYNSPLHF. The genes are TRBV7-8 and TRBJ1-6; no reliable D call. Germline values: CDR1 SGHVS, CDR2 FQNEAQ. Trimming removed 3 bases from V and 2 bases from J, with 11 bases in between. The CDR3 contains 16 residues. Supplemented by reference TRBV7-8 and TRBJ1-6, the full variable domain reads GAGVSQSPRYKVAKRGQDVALRCDPISGHVSLFWYQQALGQGPEFLTYFQNEAQLDKSGLPSDRFFAERPEGSVSTLKIQRTQQEDSAVYLCASSLFEGTYNSPLHFGNGTRLTVT.

This chain uses TRBV7-3 with TRBJ2-1; D perhaps matches TRBD2 (6 bases). Deletions cut 4 bases from V and 7 bases from J, with 17 bases between. The CDR3 extends over 15 amino acids. From germline, CDR1 is SGHTA and CDR2 FQGTGA. The CDR3 DNA reads as TGTGCCAGCAGCTACGGCAGGTACCGGGAGAATGAGCAGTTCTTC. It encodes CASSYGRYRENEQFF.

The chain is built from TRBV9 and TRBJ1-1; tentatively, D is TRBD1 (6 bases). This CDR3 has 16 amino acids. Trimming stripped 0 bases from V and 4 bases from J, with 16 bases between. Germline V gene sequence: CDR1 SGDLS, CDR2 YYNGEE. The CDR3 DNA reads as TGTGCCAGCAGCGTAGGGGACAATCGGGGGAGCACTGAAGCTTTCTTT. Translation: CASSVGDNRGSTEAFF. The whole variable domain, filled in from reference TRBV9 and TRBJ1-1, reads DSGVTQTPKHLITATGQRVTLRCSPRSGDLSVYWYQQSLDQGLQFLIQYYNGEERAKGNILERFSAQQFPDLHSELNLSSLELGDSALYFCASSVGDNRGSTEAFFGQGTRLTVV.

The V and J genes are TRBV27 and TRBJ2-3; D remains unclear. The CDR3 extends over 13 amino acids. V lost 2 bases, J lost 2 bases, and 5 bases lay in between. The germline V gene encodes CDR1 MNHEY and CDR2 SMNVEV (reference sequence). The CDR3: CASSLMPTDTQYF. The CDR3, as DNA: TGTGCCAGCAGTTTAATGCCCACAGATACGCAGTATTTT.

The rearrangement links TRBV6-5 to TRBJ1-2, with D perhaps TRBD1 (5 bases). CDR1 is MNHEY and CDR2 is SVGAGI in the germline V gene. The CDR3 sequence is 14 residues long. Trimming removed 0 bases at V and 7 bases at J, with 12 bases between. The CDR3 here is CASSYSDSIGGYTF. CDR3 bases: TGTGCCAGCAGTTACTCCGACAGTATTGGTGGCTACACCTTC.

The V gene is TRBV11-3, the J gene TRBJ2-7; D unclear. The germline CDR1 and CDR2 sequences are SGHNT and YENEEA. With 6 bases removed from V and 2 bases from J, the gap between germline ends came to 17 bases. The CDR3 covers 15 residues. CDR3 amino acids: CASSNREPTTYEQYF. Written as DNA, the CDR3 is TGTGCCAGCAGTAATAGAGAGCCTACAACCTACGAGCAGTACTTC.

About this clone itself: A read error is possible here, since a much larger clone lies one base away. The J gene is TRBJ2-3, the V gene TRBV6-1, with 9 positions matching TRBD2. The CDR3 consists of 17 residues. CDR1 and CDR2 (germline): MNHNS, SASEGT. With V trimmed by 3 bases and J by 2 bases, 9 bases remained unmatched. The CDR3 nucleotides read TGTGCCAGCAGTGATTGGGCTAGCGGGGCTTTCACAGATACGCAGTATTTT. Translated, it gives CASSDWASGAFTDTQYF.

The genes are TRBV27 and TRBJ2-1; 11 nucleotides line up with TRBD2. J was trimmed by 8 bases and V by 1 base; bases with no gene match: 1. The germline V gene has CDR1 MNHEY and CDR2 SMNVEV (reference sequence). The CDR3 is 14 amino acids. The chain's CDR3 is CASSLLTSGDEQFF. The CDR3, as DNA: TGTGCCAGCAGTTTATTGACTAGCGGGGATGAGCAGTTCTTC.

The chain combines TRBV7-3 with TRBJ1-2; D unclear. CDR3 length: 13 amino acids. Germline values: CDR1 SGHTA, CDR2 FQGTGA. Trimming cost V 4 bases and J 2 bases, with 8 bases left between them. CDR3 loop: CASSSGTNYGYTF. Written as DNA, the CDR3 is TGTGCCAGCAGCTCGGGTACAAACTATGGCTACACCTTC. Using reference TRBV7-3 and TRBJ1-2 for the parts outside the CDR3, the full variable domain is GAGVSQTPSNKVTEKGKYVELRCDPISGHTALYWYRQSLGQGPEFLIYFQGTGAADDSGLPNDRFFAVRPEGSVSTLKIQRTERGDSAVYLCASSSGTNYGYTFGSGTRLTVV.

This clone was observed a single time. V is TRBV12-5 and J is TRBJ2-2; the D is unclear. The CDR3 is 15 residues long. Germline CDR1 and CDR2: LGHNT and FRNRAP. Trimming took 2 bases from V and 2 from J, leaving 9 bases between them. The CDR3 nucleotides are TGTGCTAGTGGTTTGTCCTCTAGAAACACCGGGGAGCTGTTTTTT. This sequence encodes CASGLSSRNTGELFF.

The V and J genes are TRBV7-9 and TRBJ1-2; TRBD1 agrees at 9 bases. The CDR3 is 12 amino acids. V was clipped by 8 bases and J by 8 bases; unmatched bases: 6. Per germline, CDR1 SEHNR and CDR2 FQNEAQ (reference sequence). The chain's CDR3 is CASGRTGEGYTF. DNA of the CDR3: TGTGCCAGCGGTCGGACAGGGGAAGGCTACACCTTC.

The genes are TRBV19 and TRBJ2-2; no clear D. CDR1 LNHDA and CDR2 SQIVND come from the germline V gene (reference sequence). The CDR3 spans 12 residues. Trimming left V 3 bases short and J 7 bases short, with 6 bases between. CDR3 in DNA: TGTGCCAGTAGTATTCCAGGCGGGGAGCTGTTTTTT. Amino acids: CASSIPGGELFF.

The CDR3 coding sequence is TGTGCCAGCTCACCCCCGGGACGGGCCGTGGAAAGGGTCGGGGAGCTGTTTTTT. Protein product: CASSPPGRAVERVGELFF. This sequence joins TRBV18 and TRBJ2-2; D tentatively fits TRBD1 or TRBD2 (5 bases each). V lost 3 bases and J 7 bases, leaving 24 bases between the germline ends. The CDR3 consists of 18 residues. Germline loops: CDR1 KGHSH, CDR2 LQKENI. Full variable domain (rest looked up from reference TRBV18 and TRBJ2-2): NAGVMQNPRHLVRRRGQEARLRCSPMKGHSHVYWYRQLPEEGLKFMVYLQKENIIDESGMPKERFSAEFPKEGPSILRIQQVVRGDSAAYFCASSPPGRAVERVGELFFGEGSRLTVL.

The chain is built from TRBV4-2 and TRBJ1-1, with D possibly being TRBD1 (5 bases). V was cut by 0 bases and J by 0 bases, with 8 bases left in between. CDR1 is LGHNA, CDR2 YNFKEQ, per germline. The CDR3 is made up of 15 amino acids. This CDR3 is CASSQEGTLNTEAFF. In nucleotides, the CDR3 is TGTGCCAGCAGCCAAGAGGGGACCTTGAACACTGAAGCTTTCTTT.